Described below is a single T cell receptor beta chain sequence and its context. What antigen it recognizes has not been identified. One base away there is no much larger clone; base qualities are not given. Reading the germline V gene (reference sequence) gives CDR1 MNHEY and CDR2 SMNVEV. Inclusive of the bounding cysteine and phenylalanine, the CDR3 is 15 residues long. The CDR3 DNA has 45 bases and is translated from base 1. The germline V end is reduced by 5 bases and the J end by 3 bases; junction bases left unmatched: 10. This sample was included in a study of blood T cell repertoires in COVID-19 (dated by TCRdb to the early 2020s). For the wider study: Samples from collaborators originated in the United States, Italy and Spain and spanned both the acute and convalescent phases of COVID-19. The prospective study material was composed of cDNA or gDNA derived from T cells, B-cell-depleted T cells, or PBMCs. Deeply sampled blood TCRbeta repertoires from subjects exposed to, actively infected with, or recovered from COVID-19 were included in the dataset. The repertoires were released in a freely available public database meant as a resource for research on the immune response to SARS-CoV-2. The samples were drawn from the first 160 participants of the ongoing ImmuneRACE study and from over a thousand subjects provided by 6 global collaborators. A de-identified subject ID, COVID-19 status, age in years and sex were almost always included in the sample metadata. Where available, HLA class I and class II types were taken from metadata supplied by the sample provider and were not determined by assay-based typing. What the research found in general, with its limitations: The quantity of clinical and demographic metadata differed by source and by participant and was supplied without curation.

One collaborating source in Seattle enrolled patients while the patients were actively infected and followed the patients over time throughout the course of disease. Collaborating institutions collected whole blood in K2EDTA tubes following their own protocols. For TCRbeta analysis, collaborators shipped samples in one of three forms: frozen whole blood, isolated PBMCs, or DNA extracted from either of those sample types. The immunoSEQ Assay, a bias-controlled multiplex PCR, was used to amplify TCRbeta CDR3 regions from genomic DNA. The published analysis was carried out like this. The number of nucleated cells in each sample was estimated from the amplification of reference gene primers within the assay. To quantify the absolute abundance of each unique TCRbeta CDR3 rearrangement, sequence reads were collapsed and filtered. For each sample, productive Simpson clonality was calculated by taking the square root of Simpson's diversity index across productive rearrangements. Held by TCRdb, this immuneACCESS table contains in-frame sequences only and omits some clones. Under half of the omission traces to an unresolved V gene where checked; the cause of the rest is unknown. That table furnishes V, J and clone size, whereas the DNA furnished D and trimming. The sample includes a few hundred thousand clones, with 75% to 95% observed a single time. The ten most abundant clones make up approximately 2.5% of the sample.

Material: peripheral blood. The receptor comes from a person between 18 and 30 years old with COVID-19, enrolled during active disease. The V and J segments used are TRBV27 and TRBJ2-7; 7 central bases correspond to TRBD1. The DNA sequence follows: TGTGCCAGCAGTCCACGACAGGGATCTTACTACGAGCAGTACTTC. Translated, this gives CASSPRQGSYYEQYF.